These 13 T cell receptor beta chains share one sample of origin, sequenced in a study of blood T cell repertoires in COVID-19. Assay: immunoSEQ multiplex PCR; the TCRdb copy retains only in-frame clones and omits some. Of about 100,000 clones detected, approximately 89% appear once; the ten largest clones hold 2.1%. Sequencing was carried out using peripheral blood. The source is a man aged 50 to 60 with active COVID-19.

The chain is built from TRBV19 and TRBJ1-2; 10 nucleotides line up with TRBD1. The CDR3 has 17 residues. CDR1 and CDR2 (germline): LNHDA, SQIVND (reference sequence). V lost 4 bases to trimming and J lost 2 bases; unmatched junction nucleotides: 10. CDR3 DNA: TGTGCCAGTAGTACCTCCGGGACAGGGGAGGCGAACTATGGCTACACCTTC. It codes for CASSTSGTGEANYGYTF.

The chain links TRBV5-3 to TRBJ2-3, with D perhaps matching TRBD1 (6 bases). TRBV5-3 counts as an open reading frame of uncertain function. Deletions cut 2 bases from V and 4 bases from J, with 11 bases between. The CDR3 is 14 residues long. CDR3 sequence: CARSFRGGADTQYF. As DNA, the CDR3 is TGTGCCAGAAGCTTCAGGGGTGGGGCAGATACGCAGTATTTT.

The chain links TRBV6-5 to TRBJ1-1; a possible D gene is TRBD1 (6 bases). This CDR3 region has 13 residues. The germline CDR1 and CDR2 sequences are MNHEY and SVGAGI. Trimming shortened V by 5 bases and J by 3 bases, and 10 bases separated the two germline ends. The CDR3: CASSTGHHTEAFF. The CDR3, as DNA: TGTGCCAGCAGTACGGGACACCACACTGAAGCTTTCTTT.

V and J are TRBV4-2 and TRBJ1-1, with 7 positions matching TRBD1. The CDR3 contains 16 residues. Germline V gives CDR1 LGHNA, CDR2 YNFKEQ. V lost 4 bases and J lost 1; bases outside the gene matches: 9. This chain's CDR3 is CASSLHPTGTNTEAFF. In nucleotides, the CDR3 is TGTGCCAGCAGCCTACACCCGACAGGGACGAACACTGAAGCTTTCTTT.

This CDR3 is CASSRRGGVRDTQYF. The CDR3 DNA reads TGTGCCAGCAGTCGCCGGGGCGGGGTTAGAGATACGCAGTATTTT. V and J are TRBV6-5 and TRBJ2-3; maybe TRBD2 (6 bases). Trimming shortened V by 5 bases and J by 5 bases, and 17 bases separated the two germline ends. This CDR3 region has 15 residues. In germline, CDR1 is MNHEY, CDR2 SVGAGI.

The CDR3 region has the DNA TGTGCCAGCAGTTACGGACAGGGGGCCTACGAGCAGTACTTC. Residues: CASSYGQGAYEQYF. The V gene is TRBV6-6, the J gene TRBJ2-7; 10 nucleotides align to TRBD1. The germline V gene has CDR1 MNHNY and CDR2 SVGAGI (reference sequence). The CDR3 spans 14 residues. J was trimmed by 2 bases and V by 2 bases; bases with no gene match: 0.

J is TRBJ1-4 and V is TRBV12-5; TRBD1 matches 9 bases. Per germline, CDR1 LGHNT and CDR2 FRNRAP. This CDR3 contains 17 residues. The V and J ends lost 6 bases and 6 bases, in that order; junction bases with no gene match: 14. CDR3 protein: CASGQGQGGWGDEKLFF. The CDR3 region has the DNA TGTGCTAGTGGGCAGGGACAGGGAGGTTGGGGTGATGAAAAACTGTTTTTT. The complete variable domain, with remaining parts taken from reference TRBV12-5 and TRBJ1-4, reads DARVTQTPRHKVTEMGQEVTMRCQPILGHNTVFWYRQTMMQGLELLAYFRNRAPLDDSGMPKDRFSAEMPDATLATLKIQPSEPRDSAVYFCASGQGQGGWGDEKLFFGSGTQLSVL.

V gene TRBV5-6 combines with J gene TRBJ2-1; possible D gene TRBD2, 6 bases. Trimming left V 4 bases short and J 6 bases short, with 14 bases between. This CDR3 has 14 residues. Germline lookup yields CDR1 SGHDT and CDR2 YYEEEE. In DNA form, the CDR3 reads TGTGCCAGCAGCCCGGGACTCAAGACCAATGAGCAGTTCTTC. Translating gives CASSPGLKTNEQFF.

CDR3 bases: TGTGCCAGCTCACCGGTCCGGGGGACCCAGTACTTC. This translates into CASSPVRGTQYF. The rearrangement links TRBV18 to TRBJ2-5; a weak D match, TRBD2 (5 bases). CDR1 is KGHSH, CDR2 LQKENI, per germline. The CDR3 runs 12 residues. V dropped 3 bases and J dropped 7 bases, with 9 bases sitting between them.

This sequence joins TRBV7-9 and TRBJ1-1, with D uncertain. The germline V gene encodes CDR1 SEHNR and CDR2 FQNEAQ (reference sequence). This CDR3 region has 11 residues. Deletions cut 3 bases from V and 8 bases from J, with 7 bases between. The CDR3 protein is CASSFAAEAFF. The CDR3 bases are TGTGCCAGCAGCTTTGCGGCAGAAGCTTTCTTT.

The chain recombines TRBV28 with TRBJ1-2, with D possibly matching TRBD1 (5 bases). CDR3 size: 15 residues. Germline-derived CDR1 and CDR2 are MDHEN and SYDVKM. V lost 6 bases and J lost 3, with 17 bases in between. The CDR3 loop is CASRGGDGTHYGYTF. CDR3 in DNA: TGTGCCAGCAGGGGGGGGGACGGAACTCACTATGGCTACACCTTC.

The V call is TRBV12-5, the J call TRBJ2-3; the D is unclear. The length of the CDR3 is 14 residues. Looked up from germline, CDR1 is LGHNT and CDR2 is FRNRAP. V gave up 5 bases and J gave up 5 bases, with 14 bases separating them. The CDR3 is CASGTPDQLDTQYF. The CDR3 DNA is TGTGCTAGTGGTACCCCCGATCAGTTAGATACGCAGTATTTT.

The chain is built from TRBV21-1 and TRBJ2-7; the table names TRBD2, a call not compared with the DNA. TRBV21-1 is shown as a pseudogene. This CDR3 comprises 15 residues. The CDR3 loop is CASSKVWAGLGEQYV. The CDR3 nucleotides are TGTGCCAGCAGCAAAGTGTGGGCGGGTCTCGGGGAGCAGTACGTC.